At least ten counts were recorded for the clone carrying this TCR beta chain. A distinct unique molecular identifier was carried by each TCR cDNA molecule. Each CDR3 protein is one row after TCRdb ran MiXCR on the 5' RACE reads. The sample yields some 10,000 distinct CDR3 sequences, about 20% seen once. The data stem from a study of spatial heterogeneity in lung cancer. Across the whole study: The approximately 70 donors had untreated early-stage non-small cell lung cancer. In the raw reads, each unique TCR and UMI combination was present more than ten times on average.

The time point is: blood at routine non-recurrence follow-up after resection. The study sequenced unsorted whole RNA from tumor, nontumor lung or frozen PBMC. The CDR3 is 15 residues long. CDR1 is MNHEY, CDR2 SMNVEV, per germline (reference sequence). V lost 7 bases, J lost 6 bases, and 19 bases lay in between. The sample was PBMCs, taken at follow-up. This TCR was recovered from a male donor with early-stage non-small cell lung cancer. V is TRBV27 and J is TRBJ1-5; D remains ambiguous. The CDR3 sequence: CASTPRSGSPQPQHF. The CDR3 nucleotides read TGTGCCAGCACCCCGAGGTCGGGGTCTCCTCAGCCCCAGCATTTT.